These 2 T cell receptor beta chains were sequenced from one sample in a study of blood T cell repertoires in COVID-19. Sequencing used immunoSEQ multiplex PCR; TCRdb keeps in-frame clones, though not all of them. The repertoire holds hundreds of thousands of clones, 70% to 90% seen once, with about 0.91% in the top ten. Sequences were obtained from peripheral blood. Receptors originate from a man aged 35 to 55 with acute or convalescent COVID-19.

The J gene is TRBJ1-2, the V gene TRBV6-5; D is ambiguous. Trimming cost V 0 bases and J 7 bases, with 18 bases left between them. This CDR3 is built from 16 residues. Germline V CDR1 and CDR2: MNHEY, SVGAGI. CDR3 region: CASSYSPTGIRGGYTF. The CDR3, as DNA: TGTGCCAGCAGTTACTCGCCTACCGGGATCAGAGGTGGCTACACCTTC.

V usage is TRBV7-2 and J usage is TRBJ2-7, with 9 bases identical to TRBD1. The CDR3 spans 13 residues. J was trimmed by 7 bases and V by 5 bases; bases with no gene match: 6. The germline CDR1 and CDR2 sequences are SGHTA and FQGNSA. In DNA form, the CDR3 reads TGTGCCAGCAGCGTAGACAGGGGGGATGAGCAGTACTTC. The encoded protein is CASSVDRGDEQYF.